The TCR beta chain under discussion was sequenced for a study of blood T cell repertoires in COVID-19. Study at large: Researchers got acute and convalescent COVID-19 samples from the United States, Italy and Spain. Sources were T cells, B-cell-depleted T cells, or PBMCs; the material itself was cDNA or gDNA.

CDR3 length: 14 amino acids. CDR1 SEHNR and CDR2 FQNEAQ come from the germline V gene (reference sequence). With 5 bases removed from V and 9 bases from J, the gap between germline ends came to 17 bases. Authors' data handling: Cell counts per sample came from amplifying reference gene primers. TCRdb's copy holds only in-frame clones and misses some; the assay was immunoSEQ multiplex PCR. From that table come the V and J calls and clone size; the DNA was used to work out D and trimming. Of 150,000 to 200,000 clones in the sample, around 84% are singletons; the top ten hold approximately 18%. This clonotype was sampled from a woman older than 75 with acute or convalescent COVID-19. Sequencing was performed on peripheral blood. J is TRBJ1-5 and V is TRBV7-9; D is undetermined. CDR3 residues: CASSNEGSILPQHF. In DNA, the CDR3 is TGTGCCAGCAGCAACGAGGGCTCCATATTGCCCCAGCATTTT.